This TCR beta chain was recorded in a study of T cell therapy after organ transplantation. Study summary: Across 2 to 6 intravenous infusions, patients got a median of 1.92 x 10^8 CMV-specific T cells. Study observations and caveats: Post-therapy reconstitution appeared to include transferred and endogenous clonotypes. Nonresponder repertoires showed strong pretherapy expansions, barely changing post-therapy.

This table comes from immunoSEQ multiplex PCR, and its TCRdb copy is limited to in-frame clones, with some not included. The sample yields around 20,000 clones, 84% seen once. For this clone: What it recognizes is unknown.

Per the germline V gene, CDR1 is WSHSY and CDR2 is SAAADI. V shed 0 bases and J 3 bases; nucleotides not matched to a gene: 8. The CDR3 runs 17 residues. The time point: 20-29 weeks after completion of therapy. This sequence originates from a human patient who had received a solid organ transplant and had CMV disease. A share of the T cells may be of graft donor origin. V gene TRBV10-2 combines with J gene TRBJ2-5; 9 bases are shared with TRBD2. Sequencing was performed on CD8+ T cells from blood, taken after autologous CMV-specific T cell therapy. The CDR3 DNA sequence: TGCGCCAGCAGTGAGTCAGGAGGCGGGGGGGGCAAAGAGACCCAGTACTTC. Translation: CASSESGGGGGKETQYF.